A single sample is the source of the 20 T cell receptor beta chains below, sequenced in a study of beta chain features in type 1 diabetes (dated by TCRdb to the late 2010s). Library generation was performed with the immunoSEQ multiplex PCR assay. The High Capacity cDNA Reverse Transcription Kit was used to reverse transcribe all of the isolated RNA, meaning that expressed TCRB transcripts were what got sequenced. The table comes from immuneACCESS by way of TCRdb, which keeps in-frame sequences with V and J called. Part of the clones is missing from these tables; in studies checked, under half for an unresolved V gene and the rest for unknown reasons. For this sample there are about 300,000 clones; 8% appear just once. The ten largest clones add up to 1% of the sample. The specimen sequenced was central memory CD4+ T cells from blood. The receptors stem from a woman under 30 in good health.

V is TRBV18 and J is TRBJ2-5, with TRBD1 as a possible D gene (6 bases). The V and J ends lost 4 bases and 1 base respectively, with 7 bases between them. Per the germline V gene, CDR1 is KGHSH and CDR2 is LQKENI. There are 13 residues in the CDR3. CDR3 in amino acids: CASSLQGQETQYF. CDR3 nucleotide sequence: TGTGCCAGCTCACTACAGGGCCAAGAGACCCAGTACTTC.

The chain links TRBV7-6 to TRBJ2-1; TRBD2 matches at 9 bases. The junction had 3 bases not matched to a gene; V was cut back by 4 bases and J by 5 bases. This CDR3 has 14 residues. Germline lookup yields CDR1 SGHVS and CDR2 FNYEAQ. The CDR3 protein is CASSSPSGDNEQFF. CDR3 coding DNA: TGTGCCAGCAGCTCACCTAGCGGGGACAATGAGCAGTTCTTC.

The chain links TRBV5-5 to TRBJ2-1; TRBD2 matches at 11 bases. Germline lookup yields CDR1 SGHKS and CDR2 YYEKEE (reference sequence). Losses at the gene ends were 5 bases for V and 4 bases for J; bases not matched to a gene: 11. The CDR3 runs 17 residues. For the CDR3, the DNA is TGTGCCAGCAGTCGTCAACTAGCGGGAGAACCATACAATGAGCAGTTCTTC. Its translation: CASSRQLAGEPYNEQFF. Combining the CDR3 with reference TRBV5-5 and TRBJ2-1 gives the whole variable domain DAGVTQSPTHLIKTRGQQVTLRCSPISGHKSVSWYQQVLGQGPQFIFQYYEKEERGRGNFPDRFSARQFPNYSSELNVNALLLGDSALYLCASSRQLAGEPYNEQFFGPGTRLTVL.

J is TRBJ1-2 and V is TRBV7-8; D unclear. Trimming stripped 5 bases from V and 7 bases from J, with 14 bases between. The germline V gene has CDR1 SGHVS and CDR2 FQNEAQ. The CDR3 runs to 13 residues. The CDR3 sequence is CASSPRDLGGYTF. The DNA for the CDR3 is TGTGCCAGCAGCCCACGGGATCTCGGTGGCTACACCTTC.

This clone was seen only a few times. The genes are TRBV5-4 and TRBJ1-2; D is possibly TRBD1 (5 bases). Germline-derived CDR1 and CDR2 are SGHNT and YYREEE (reference sequence). V was pared by 6 bases and J by 0 bases, with 12 bases between. The CDR3 runs 14 residues. The CDR3 sequence is CASTGTLANYGYTF. The DNA of the CDR3 is TGTGCCAGCACCGGGACCTTAGCTAACTATGGCTACACCTTC.

A few counts support this clone. The sample has other DNA sequences that encode this CDR3 too. The chain is built from TRBV30 and TRBJ1-1, with no clear D. Germline CDR1 is GTSNPN and CDR2 is SVGIG (reference sequence). CDR3 length equals 13 residues. V was trimmed by 0 bases and J by 3 bases, leaving 8 bases between them. DNA of the CDR3: TGTGCCTGGAGTGTACCCTTTTACACTGAAGCTTTCTTT. Amino acid sequence: CAWSVPFYTEAFF.

The chain couples TRBV5-6 to TRBJ2-3; D possibly corresponds to TRBD1 (5 bases). From germline, CDR1 is SGHDT and CDR2 YYEEEE. Trimming took off 4 bases at V and 0 bases at J, with 15 bases between the two ends. CDR3 length: 16 residues. CDR3: CASSPTVTTSTDTQYF. The CDR3 DNA follows: TGTGCCAGCAGCCCGACAGTGACGACTAGCACAGATACGCAGTATTTT.

Many counts were recorded for this clone. This sequence joins TRBV28 and TRBJ2-5, with 12 nucleotides matching TRBD2. The CDR3 is 15 residues long. Unmatched junction bases numbered 8, after V lost 7 bases and J lost 5 bases. CDR1 is MDHEN and CDR2 is SYDVKM in the germline V gene. The CDR3 is CASIGLAGPGETQYF. CDR3 in DNA: TGTGCCAGCATCGGACTAGCGGGGCCCGGGGAGACCCAGTACTTC. Filled out from reference TRBV28 and TRBJ2-5, the complete variable domain reads DVKVTQSSRYLVKRTGEKVFLECVQDMDHENMFWYRQDPGLGLRLIYFSYDVKMKEKGDIPEGYSVSREKKERFSLILESASTNQTSMYLCASIGLAGPGETQYFGPGTRLLVL.

The chain has TRBV6-5 and TRBJ1-1; no reliable D call. This CDR3 contains 12 residues. Germline CDR1 and CDR2: MNHEY and SVGAGI. Trimming stripped 4 bases from V and 0 bases from J, with 3 bases between. CDR3 loop: CASSSMNTEAFF. DNA of the CDR3: TGTGCCAGCAGTTCCATGAACACTGAAGCTTTCTTT.

This clone has a handful of counts. Other DNA variants within this sample encode the same CDR3. The chain combines TRBV29-1 with TRBJ1-5; 8 bases match TRBD1. V shed 6 bases and J 4 bases; nucleotides not matched to a gene: 2. Germline CDR1 SQVTM, CDR2 ANQGSEA. This CDR3 contains 12 residues. In DNA, the CDR3 is TGCAGCGTCCGACAGGGGAATCAGCCCCAGCATTTT. Translation: CSVRQGNQPQHF.

This clone was picked up a small number of times. The chain couples TRBV4-3 to TRBJ2-3; tentatively, D is TRBD1 (6 bases). The CDR3 length is 16 residues. CDR1 LGHNA and CDR2 YSLEER come from the germline V gene. V lost 4 bases and J 1 base, leaving 15 bases between the germline ends. The CDR3 sequence is CASSLSEGVGTDTQYF. CDR3 coding DNA: TGCGCCAGCAGCCTTTCAGAGGGGGTCGGCACAGATACGCAGTATTTT.

The chain uses TRBV5-5 and TRBJ1-5; D is unclear. V gave up 0 bases and J gave up 4 bases, with 11 bases separating them. This CDR3 is 15 amino acids long. Germline lookup yields CDR1 SGHKS and CDR2 YYEKEE (reference sequence). CDR3: CASSLVAGMNQPQHF. The CDR3 region has the DNA TGTGCCAGCAGCTTGGTGGCAGGTATGAATCAGCCCCAGCATTTT.

This clone showed up just a few times. The rearrangement links TRBV5-1 to TRBJ2-5, with D uncertain. The CDR3 loop spans 17 amino acids. V was cut by 9 bases and J by 4 bases, with 28 bases left in between. The V gene's germline CDR1 is SGHRS and CDR2 YFSETQ. The CDR3 DNA reads TGCGCCACCCACCTGGGCGGACGGAGAAAGGGTATAGAGACCCAGTACTTC. The encoded protein is CATHLGGRRKGIETQYF.

This clone was picked up many times. Relative to the germline gene, one junction end is altered; a read error may explain this. The chain combines TRBV7-7 with TRBJ2-5, with TRBD1 identical over 7 bases. Germline V CDR1 and CDR2: SSHAT, FNYEAQ (reference sequence). The CDR3 is made up of 15 amino acids. The CDR3 DNA is TGTGCTAGCAGCTATAGACAGGGTTTACAAGAGACCCAGTACTTC. Its translation: CASSYRQGLQETQYF.

This rearrangement joins TRBV4-1 to TRBJ2-7; TRBD1 matches 8 bases. Trimming at V came to 0 bases and at J to 5 bases, leaving 6 bases not matched to a gene. Germline CDR1 is MGHRA and CDR2 is YSYEKL. The CDR3 has 15 amino acids. DNA for the CDR3: TGCGCCAGCAGCCAAGAGTGGAGCAGGGGGCACGAGCAGTACGTC. Translation: CASSQEWSRGHEQYV.

The CDR3 coding sequence is TGTGCCAGCAGCTTATCTGGACAGGGCGAGTCTTTCTTT. Protein: CASSLSGQGESFF. The chain employs TRBV7-2 and TRBJ1-1; 8 bases agree with TRBD1. Germline CDR1 is SGHTA and CDR2 is FQGNSA. V lost 2 bases to trimming and J lost 12 bases; unmatched junction nucleotides: 8. This CDR3 has 13 residues.

The J gene is TRBJ2-7, the V gene TRBV5-6; the D is unclear. The CDR3 runs 13 residues. V was cut by 6 bases and J by 1 base, with 11 bases left in between. Germline lookup yields CDR1 SGHDT and CDR2 YYEEEE. As DNA, the CDR3 is TGTGCCAGCAACCCACGATCGTCCTACGAGCAGTACTTC. This codes for CASNPRSSYEQYF.

This clone was detected a few times. J is TRBJ2-1 and V is TRBV7-9; D is unclear. Germline V gene data show CDR1 as SEHNR and CDR2 as FQNEAQ (reference sequence). Trimming removed 2 bases from V and 2 bases from J, with 10 bases in between. The CDR3 contains 15 residues. Here the CDR3 reads CASSLTQYPYNEQFF. The CDR3 DNA follows: TGTGCCAGCAGCTTAACCCAGTACCCCTACAATGAGCAGTTCTTC.

This clone was observed a handful of times. The chain couples TRBV11-2 to TRBJ1-5; 7 bases line up with TRBD1. The CDR3 has 13 amino acids. The V segment lost 6 bases and the J segment 9 bases; nucleotides outside the gene matches: 8. Germline lookup yields CDR1 SGHAT and CDR2 FQNNGV. The CDR3 is CASSLGAGGPQHF. The DNA of the CDR3 is TGTGCCAGCAGTTTGGGGGCAGGGGGGCCCCAGCATTTT.

This clone was observed a handful of times. The CDR3 spells CASSAGTGNQPQHF. The CDR3 bases are TGTGCCAGCAGCGCAGGGACGGGCAATCAGCCCCAGCATTTT. The chain joins TRBV7-2 to TRBJ1-5, with TRBD1 as a possible D gene (5 bases). The germline V gene has CDR1 SGHTA and CDR2 FQGNSA. This CDR3 has 14 amino acids. Trimming removed 5 bases at V and 2 bases at J, with 10 bases between.